This T cell receptor beta chain is drawn from a study of regulatory T cells in long-lasting Graves disease. This clonotype was detected many times. The germline V gene encodes CDR1 MDHEN and CDR2 SYDVKM. Trimming took off 2 bases at V and 9 bases at J, with 8 bases between the two ends. This CDR3 has 12 amino acids. As to time point: persistent/refractory GD, antithyroid drugs over 5 years with positive TRAb. Researchers made the TCR library from RNA that was extracted from PBMCs. Patients came from an endocrinology department in Xi'an, China. The authors built TCR beta libraries using iRepertoire HTBI primers and Arm-PCR of CDR3 regions. TCRdb independently ran MiXCR on the multiplex PCR reads; one entry per CDR3 protein. The table lists some 440,000 distinct CDR3 sequences, 20% to 25% of them singletons, with about 8.3% in the top ten.

The TCR comes from a female donor with Graves disease. The rearrangement joins TRBV28 to TRBJ2-1; possibly TRBD2 for D (5 bases). Sequences were derived from peripheral blood mononuclear cells (PBMCs), sampled when the disease was refractory, from a patient treated with antithyroid drugs. For the CDR3, the DNA is TGTGCCAGCAGTTTAGGAGGTGCTGAGCAGTTCTTC. Amino acid sequence: CASSLGGAEQFF.